The 16 T cell receptor beta chains below come from one sample, sequenced in a study of T-cell memory formation after mild COVID-19 (dated by TCRdb to about 2021). The method was 5' RACE. The instrument was an Illumina NovaSeq 6000. The public reads were run again by TCRdb, first through fastp at Q25 and then through MiXCR, and only productive beta chains were kept. Identical CDR3 protein sequences are pooled into one entry, listed with their most common genes and DNA. The sample table holds 57,000 or so distinct CDR3 sequences, of which 9% to 9.5% were seen once. The ten biggest clones cover around 1.1% of the sample. The material sequenced was PBMCs or a T cell subset sorted from them (not recorded which). Receptors were obtained from a man aged 18 to 35 who had mild COVID-19 (a few samples of this study predate the infection). The sample titles of this study are shuffled in the database, so cell type and time point are left out; the donor was told from shared clones.

This clonotype has at least ten counts. The chain recombines TRBV5-1 with TRBJ2-3; 9 bases fit TRBD2. V was pared by 7 bases and J by 2 bases, with 11 bases of the junction left unmatched. From germline, CDR1 is SGHRS and CDR2 YFSETQ. The CDR3 covers 16 residues. The CDR3 region has the DNA TGCGCCAGCTGCAAATCCGGACTAGCGACCACAGATACGCAGTATTTT. It specifies CASCKSGLATTDTQYF.

This clonotype was observed a few times. V is TRBV4-1 and J is TRBJ2-1, with 7 bases lining up with TRBD2. CDR3 length: 16 amino acids. The V segment lost 1 base and the J segment 4 bases; nucleotides outside the gene matches: 7. Germline CDR1 reads MGHRA; CDR2 reads YSYEKL. DNA of the CDR3: TGCGCCAGCAGCCAAGTGGGAGGGCAAAATTACAATGAGCAGTTCTTC. Its protein product is CASSQVGGQNYNEQFF.

The gene calls are TRBV7-2 and TRBJ1-5; D not resolved. V gave up 6 bases and J gave up 4 bases, with 7 bases separating them. CDR1 is SGHTA and CDR2 is FQGNSA in the germline V gene. This CDR3 contains 12 residues. CDR3: CASSSRNQPQHF. CDR3 nucleotides: TGTGCCAGCAGTTCCCGGAATCAGCCCCAGCATTTT. The whole variable domain, remainder taken from reference TRBV7-2 and TRBJ1-5, is GAGVSQSPSNKVTEKGKDVELRCDPISGHTALYWYRQSLGQGLEFLIYFQGNSAPDKSGLPSDRFSAERTGGSVSTLTIQRTQQEDSAVYLCASSSRNQPQHFGDGTRLSIL.

This clonotype was observed a handful of times. The CDR3 region has the DNA TGTGCCAGCAGTTCCCGAGGGGGGATCCCTGCAGGTCAGCCCCAGCATTTT. Its protein product is CASSSRGGIPAGQPQHF. The chain uses TRBV12-3 or TRBV12-4 and TRBJ1-5; maybe TRBD1 (6 bases). The CDR3 is 17 residues long. The germline V and J ends were trimmed by 4 bases and 6 bases, with 22 bases remaining between them.

This clonotype was picked up many times. The V and J genes are TRBV7-9 and TRBJ2-3; the match to TRBD1 covers 7 bases. The junction had 3 bases not matched to a gene; V was cut back by 3 bases and J by 0 bases. The germline V gene has CDR1 SEHNR and CDR2 FQNEAQ (reference sequence). This CDR3 comprises 15 residues. The CDR3 here is CASSLQGESTDTQYF. In nucleotides, the CDR3 is TGTGCCAGCAGCTTGCAGGGGGAAAGCACAGATACGCAGTATTTT.

This clonotype appeared a few times. The gene calls are TRBV6-1 and TRBJ1-1, with 10 bases aligning to TRBD1. This CDR3 has 14 amino acids. The junction had 5 bases not matched to a gene; V was cut back by 7 bases and J by 3 bases. Germline V gene lookup returns CDR1 MNHNS and CDR2 SASEGT. CDR3 region: CASTPGTGDTEAFF. CDR3 nucleotides: TGTGCCAGCACCCCCGGGACAGGGGACACTGAAGCTTTCTTT.

This clonotype was observed a few times. V and J are TRBV11-2 and TRBJ1-4, with D possibly matching TRBD1 (6 bases). The CDR3 totals 19 residues. The V end lost 5 bases, the J end lost 8 bases, and 30 bases lay between the germline ends. Germline values: CDR1 SGHAT, CDR2 FQNNGV. This CDR3 reads CASSRSNPGWEGGMEKLFF. The CDR3 region has the DNA TGTGCCAGCAGCCGATCCAACCCGGGCTGGGAGGGGGGGATGGAAAAACTGTTTTTT.

The J gene is TRBJ1-4, the V gene TRBV7-2; no clear D gene. The germline V gene has CDR1 SGHTA and CDR2 FQGNSA. V was cut by 3 bases and J by 0 bases, with 11 bases left in between. The CDR3 is 16 residues long. DNA for the CDR3: TGTGCCAGCAGCTTGTCTCAGGCTGCAACTAATGAAAAACTGTTTTTT. This encodes CASSLSQAATNEKLFF.

CDR3 nucleotides: TGTGCCAGCGCCCCAGGGGGGGCTGATAGCTACGAGCAGTACGTC. It specifies CASAPGGADSYEQYV. The chain combines TRBV28 with TRBJ2-7; D might be TRBD1 or TRBD2, each matching 7 bases. Trimming shortened V by 8 bases and J by 3 bases, and 20 bases separated the two germline ends. There are 15 residues in the CDR3. Germline values: CDR1 MDHEN, CDR2 SYDVKM.

This clonotype was recorded many times. V usage is TRBV7-2 and J usage is TRBJ2-4; D unresolved. V lost 3 bases and J lost 7, with 13 bases in between. The CDR3 spans 14 residues. Germline values: CDR1 SGHTA, CDR2 FQGNSA. The CDR3 coding sequence is TGTGCCAGCAGCTTGGACCGGACCCCGAACATTCAGTACTTC. This encodes CASSLDRTPNIQYF.

This clonotype has just a few counts. This chain links TRBV10-3 with TRBJ2-7; 7 bases line up with TRBD1. V shed 6 bases and J 2 bases; nucleotides not matched to a gene: 4. This CDR3 contains 13 residues. Germline-derived CDR1 and CDR2 are ENHRY and SYGVKD. Here the CDR3 DNA reads TGTGCCATCAGGGCTGGACAGGCCTACGAGCAGTACTTC. Protein product: CAIRAGQAYEQYF.

V and J are TRBV5-4 and TRBJ2-6; no reliable D call. Per the germline V gene, CDR1 is SGHNT and CDR2 is YYREEE (reference sequence). The CDR3 has 15 amino acids. The V and J ends lost 0 bases and 2 bases respectively, with 6 bases between them. CDR3: CASSLVATGANVLTF. CDR3 DNA: TGTGCCAGCAGCTTGGTGGCTACTGGGGCCAACGTCCTGACTTTC. The full variable domain, in which reference TRBV5-4 and TRBJ2-6 provide the parts outside the CDR3, is ETGVTQSPTHLIKTRGQQVTLRCSSQSGHNTVSWYQQALGQGPQFIFQYYREEENGRGNFPPRFSGLQFPNYSSELNVNALELDDSALYLCASSLVATGANVLTFGAGSRLTVL.

There are many counts of this clonotype. This chain links TRBV5-6 with TRBJ2-3, with D possibly TRBD2 on 6 matching bases. This CDR3 comprises 15 residues. V lost 4 bases and J lost 6, with 18 bases in between. Germline V CDR1 and CDR2: SGHDT, YYEEEE. This CDR3 reads CASSPAGKNLDTQYF. The CDR3 nucleotides read TGTGCCAGCAGCCCGGCGGGGAAGAACCTTGATACGCAGTATTTT.

By its share, this clonotype is medium-sized. The rearrangement links TRBV5-1 to TRBJ1-2; D call uncertain. This CDR3 is 14 amino acids long. The V end lost 0 bases, the J end lost 2 bases, and 8 bases lay between the germline ends. CDR1 and CDR2 from the germline V gene are SGHRS and YFSETQ. The CDR3 coding sequence is TGCGCCAGCAGCTTGGGGCCAGGCAACTATGGCTACACCTTC. Its protein product is CASSLGPGNYGYTF.

V usage is TRBV4-3 and J usage is TRBJ2-3, with a weak D call TRBD2 (5 bases). Trimming left V 1 base short and J 6 bases short, with 8 bases between. The germline CDR1 and CDR2 sequences are LGHNA and YSLEER. The CDR3 runs to 13 residues. The CDR3 region has the DNA TGCGCCAGCAGCCAAGGGACGGGGGATACGCAGTATTTT. It codes for CASSQGTGDTQYF.

This clonotype occurred many times. This chain links TRBV5-1 with TRBJ2-3; tentatively, D is TRBD2 (5 bases). Per the germline V gene, CDR1 is SGHRS and CDR2 is YFSETQ. The CDR3 runs 14 residues. V was pared by 1 base and J by 4 bases, with 10 bases between. Here the CDR3 reads CASSLWVGADTQYF. The CDR3 bases are TGCGCCAGCAGCTTGTGGGTCGGGGCAGATACGCAGTATTTT.